These 22 T cell receptor beta chains originate from one sample sequenced in a study of blood T cell repertoires in COVID-19. Profiling relied on immunoSEQ multiplex PCR, and the TCRdb table lists in-frame clones only, not all of them. The sample shows approximately 160,000 clones, about 83% of them seen only once. Sequencing was done on a sample of peripheral blood. These receptors were collected from a man between 60 and 75 years old with acute or convalescent COVID-19.

This chain joins TRBV2 and TRBJ2-3; 10 bases line up with TRBD2. The germline V gene has CDR1 SNHLY and CDR2 FYNNEI. The CDR3 spans 15 residues. J lost 4 bases, V lost 6 bases, and 7 bases had no gene match. This chain's CDR3 is CASSPGTSVADTQYF. Written as DNA, the CDR3 is TGTGCCAGCAGCCCCGGGACTAGCGTTGCAGATACGCAGTATTTT.

This clone was counted between two and nine times. This chain links TRBV11-2 with TRBJ1-1; D possibly corresponds to TRBD1 (6 bases). The germline V gene encodes CDR1 SGHAT and CDR2 FQNNGV. This CDR3 has 14 residues. Trimming removed 0 bases at V and 1 base at J, with 6 bases between. The CDR3 protein is CASSLETGNTEAFF. CDR3 nucleotides: TGTGCCAGCAGCTTAGAGACAGGGAACACTGAAGCTTTCTTT.

The V gene is TRBV5-1, the J gene TRBJ2-2, with D possibly being TRBD1 (7 bases). The CDR3 extends over 16 amino acids. V was clipped by 4 bases and J by 2 bases, with 15 bases between them. Germline loops: CDR1 SGHRS, CDR2 YFSETQ. The CDR3 nucleotides are TGCGCCAGCAGCCCAGGGGGGATCCGTAACACCGGGGAGCTGTTTTTT. Its translation is CASSPGGIRNTGELFF.

V usage is TRBV4-3 and J usage is TRBJ1-2, with D possibly matching TRBD1 (5 bases). V shed 1 base and J shed 1 base, with 7 bases lying between them. Germline V CDR1 and CDR2: LGHNA, YSLEER. The CDR3 is made up of 14 amino acids. The CDR3 DNA follows: TGCGCCAGCAGCCAAGGCAGGGTTAACTATGGCTACACCTTC. This sequence encodes CASSQGRVNYGYTF.

The rearrangement joins TRBV3-1 (or the pseudogene TRBV3-2) to TRBJ1-2; 9 nucleotides agree with TRBD1. CDR3 length: 15 amino acids. Germline assignment: CDR1 LGHDT and CDR2 YNNKEL (reference sequence). V was clipped by 1 base and J by 8 bases; unmatched bases: 8. CDR3 protein: CASSQAGTGNSGYTF. CDR3 DNA: TGTGCCAGCAGCCAAGCCGGGACAGGGAATTCCGGCTACACCTTC.

Only one count was recorded for this clone. The J gene is TRBJ2-6, the V gene TRBV5-3; D is ambiguous. TRBV5-3 is noted as an ORF with a role that remains uncertain. The CDR3 spans 16 residues. Trimming took off 4 bases at V and 0 bases at J, with 11 bases between the two ends. The CDR3 bases are TGTGCCAGAAGCCCAACAGCCTCCTCTGGGGCCAACGTCCTGACTTTC. It yields the protein CARSPTASSGANVLTF.

The chain couples TRBV10-3 to TRBJ2-5, with D possibly matching TRBD1 (6 bases). There are 13 residues in the CDR3. Germline V lookup: CDR1 ENHRY, CDR2 SYGVKD. V was shortened by 10 bases and J by 2 bases, with 14 bases between the two germline ends. CDR3 DNA sequence: TGTGCCAGCAATAGGGGACAACAAGAGACCCAGTACTTC. Amino acid sequence: CASNRGQQETQYF.

The chain joins TRBV19 to TRBJ2-3; 8 bases are shared with TRBD2. Germline V gene lookup returns CDR1 LNHDA and CDR2 SQIVND (reference sequence). The CDR3 extends over 15 amino acids. Trimming removed 5 bases from V and 2 bases from J; junction bases left unmatched: 6. CDR3 bases: TGTGCCAGTAGTCGAAGCGGGGGTCCCACAGATACGCAGTATTTT. It encodes CASSRSGGPTDTQYF. Drawing the rest from reference TRBV19 and TRBJ2-3, the complete variable domain is DGGITQSPKYLFRKEGQNVTLSCEQNLNHDAMYWYRQDPGQGLRLIYYSQIVNDFQKGDIAEGYSVSREKKESFPLTVTSAQKNPTAFYLCASSRSGGPTDTQYFGPGTRLTVL.

The rearrangement links TRBV13 to TRBJ2-7; 7 bases align to TRBD2. This CDR3 has 14 residues. Germline loops: CDR1 PRHDT, CDR2 FYEKMQ (reference sequence). V lost 1 base and J lost 6; bases outside the gene matches: 6. CDR3 protein: CASSLVGGSGEQYF. The CDR3 DNA is TGTGCCAGCAGCTTAGTCGGGGGGAGCGGCGAGCAGTACTTC.

J is TRBJ1-1 and V is TRBV5-1; TRBD1 matches 10 bases. The CDR3 is 14 residues long. Germline V lookup: CDR1 SGHRS, CDR2 YFSETQ. The V gene end was trimmed by 3 bases and the J gene end by 5 bases; junction bases not matched to a gene: 4. CDR3 nucleotide sequence: TGCGCCAGCAGCTATGGGACAGGGGAAACTGAAGCTTTCTTT. As protein: CASSYGTGETEAFF.

Here the CDR3 DNA reads TGCGCCAGCAGCCCCGGTGGGCTCTCTGGAAACACCATATATTTT. Translation gives CASSPGGLSGNTIYF. The chain combines TRBV4-1 with TRBJ1-3; no firm D call. Per the germline V gene, CDR1 is MGHRA and CDR2 is YSYEKL. The V end lost 4 bases, the J end lost 0 bases, and 10 bases lay between the germline ends. The CDR3 has 15 amino acids.

The rearrangement uses TRBV28 and TRBJ2-5; 7 bases map to TRBD2. V gave up 7 bases and J gave up 5 bases; unmatched junction bases: 10. Germline lookup yields CDR1 MDHEN and CDR2 SYDVKM. This CDR3 has 14 amino acids. CDR3 region: CASNFGGGGETQYF. In DNA, the CDR3 is TGTGCCAGCAATTTTGGGGGGGGAGGGGAGACCCAGTACTTC.

This chain uses TRBV28 with TRBJ2-1; 10 bases are a match to TRBD1. CDR1 and CDR2 (germline): MDHEN, SYDVKM. There are 16 residues in the CDR3. V dropped 8 bases and J dropped 3; count of bases not matched to a gene: 10. CDR3: CASVTSGQGYYNEQFF. The DNA for the CDR3 is TGTGCCAGCGTGACGTCGGGACAGGGGTACTACAATGAGCAGTTCTTC.

V gene TRBV6-5 combines with J gene TRBJ1-2; 10 nucleotides align to TRBD1. The CDR3 has 16 residues. Germline V gene data show CDR1 as MNHEY and CDR2 as SVGAGI. The trim removed 2 bases at V and 3 bases at J, leaving 6 bases unmatched. This CDR3 reads CASSYLRTGGDYGYTF. The CDR3 nucleotides are TGTGCCAGCAGTTACCTGAGGACAGGGGGGGACTATGGCTACACCTTC.

The V call is TRBV5-6, the J call TRBJ2-1; D may be TRBD1 (6 bases). Trimming pared 0 bases from V and 10 bases from J, leaving 17 bases between. The CDR3 runs to 15 residues. The germline gives CDR1 SGHDT, CDR2 YYEEEE. CDR3 amino acids: CASSLVQGRAREQFF. The CDR3 DNA is TGTGCCAGCAGCTTGGTACAGGGAAGGGCGCGGGAGCAGTTCTTC.

The rearrangement joins TRBV3-1 (or the pseudogene TRBV3-2) to TRBJ2-3, with TRBD2 matching 13 bases. Germline CDR1 is LGHDT and CDR2 is YNNKEL (reference sequence). The CDR3 spans 19 residues. Trimming at V came to 2 bases and at J to 3 bases, leaving 11 bases not matched to a gene. This CDR3 is CASSQPTMGLAGLTDTQYF. CDR3 sequence (DNA): TGTGCCAGCAGCCAACCAACTATGGGACTAGCGGGGTTGACAGATACGCAGTATTTT.

This chain joins TRBV5-8 and TRBJ2-5; 10 bases are a match to TRBD1. The CDR3 consists of 18 residues. Germline V CDR1 and CDR2: SGHTS, YDEGEE. Trimming removed 4 bases from V and 5 bases from J; junction bases left unmatched: 17. CDR3 DNA: TGTGCCAGCAGCCAAGAATACGACAGGGGGCGCGTAAGGGAGACCCAGTACTTC. This gives the protein CASSQEYDRGRVRETQYF. Variable domain in full (rest from reference TRBV5-8 and TRBJ2-5): EAGVTQSPTHLIKTRGQQATLRCSPISGHTSVYWYQQALGLGLQFLLWYDEGEERNRGNFPPRFSGRQFPNYSSELNVNALELEDSALYLCASSQEYDRGRVRETQYFGPGTRLLVL.

The chain joins TRBV11-2 to TRBJ2-5; weak D call: TRBD1 (6 bases). The germline V gene encodes CDR1 SGHAT and CDR2 FQNNGV. V was trimmed by 1 base and J by 3 bases, leaving 9 bases between them. This CDR3 contains 14 residues. As DNA, the CDR3 is TGTGCCAGCAGCTTAGCGACAGGAAAAGAGACCCAGTACTTC. It translates to CASSLATGKETQYF. Using reference TRBV11-2 and TRBJ2-5 for the parts outside the CDR3, the full variable domain is EAGVAQSPRYKIIEKRQSVAFWCNPISGHATLYWYQQILGQGPKLLIQFQNNGVVDDSQLPKDRFSAERLKGVDSTLKIQPAKLEDSAVYLCASSLATGKETQYFGPGTRLLVL.

V usage is TRBV5-1 and J usage is TRBJ1-4; D remains unclear. Germline values: CDR1 SGHRS, CDR2 YFSETQ. This CDR3 is 16 amino acids long. Between the trimmed V and J ends, which lost 0 bases and 7 bases, there was a span of 16 bases. CDR3 DNA sequence: TGCGCCAGCAGCTTGGAAGTGTCCGGGTTGAGTGAAAAACTGTTTTTT. Translation: CASSLEVSGLSEKLFF.

This clone was counted only a few times. CDR3 coding DNA: TGTGCCTGGACATTCGAAGGGGACACCGGGGAGCTGTTTTTT. The encoded protein is CAWTFEGDTGELFF. The V gene is TRBV30, the J gene TRBJ2-2; the D gene is possibly TRBD1 (5 bases). The germline V and J ends were trimmed by 4 bases and 3 bases, with 12 bases remaining between them. This CDR3 has 14 amino acids. Germline V lookup: CDR1 GTSNPN, CDR2 SVGIG (reference sequence). Variable domain in full (rest from reference TRBV30 and TRBJ2-2): SQTIHQWPATLVQPVGSPLSLECTVEGTSNPNLYWYRQAAGRGLQLLFYSVGIGQISSEVPQNLSASRPQDRQFILSSKKLLLSDSGFYLCAWTFEGDTGELFFGEGSRLTVL.

The genes are TRBV7-9 and TRBJ1-2; 7 bases align to TRBD1. CDR1 is SEHNR, CDR2 FQNEAQ, per germline (reference sequence). V trimming: 2 bases; J trimming: 8 bases; junction bases outside the gene matches: 14. This CDR3 comprises 16 residues. The DNA of the CDR3 is TGTGCCAGCAGCTTATGGAGACAGGGAGGTTTGGACGGCTACACCTTC. Protein: CASSLWRQGGLDGYTF.

The CDR3 bases are TGTGCCAGCAGCCCCAACAGGGGCGGGGGGCAGCCCCAGCATTTT. Amino acid sequence: CASSPNRGGGQPQHF. V is TRBV6-5 and J is TRBJ1-5; 7 nucleotides align to TRBD1. The CDR3 spans 15 residues. The germline V gene encodes CDR1 MNHEY and CDR2 SVGAGI. The J segment lost 7 bases and the V segment lost 6 bases, leaving 12 bases of the junction unmatched.